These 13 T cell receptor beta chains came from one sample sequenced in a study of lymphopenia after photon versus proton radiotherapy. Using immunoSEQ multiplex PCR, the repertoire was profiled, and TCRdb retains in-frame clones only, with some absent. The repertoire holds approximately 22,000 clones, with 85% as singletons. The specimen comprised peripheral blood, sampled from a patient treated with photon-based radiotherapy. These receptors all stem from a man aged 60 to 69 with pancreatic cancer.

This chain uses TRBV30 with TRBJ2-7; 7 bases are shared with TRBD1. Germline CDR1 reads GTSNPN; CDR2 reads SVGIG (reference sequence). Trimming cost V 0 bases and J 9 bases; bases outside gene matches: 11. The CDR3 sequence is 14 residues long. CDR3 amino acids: CAWSVQGGAGGQYF. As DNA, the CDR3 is TGTGCCTGGAGTGTTCAAGGGGGCGCAGGTGGGCAGTACTTC.

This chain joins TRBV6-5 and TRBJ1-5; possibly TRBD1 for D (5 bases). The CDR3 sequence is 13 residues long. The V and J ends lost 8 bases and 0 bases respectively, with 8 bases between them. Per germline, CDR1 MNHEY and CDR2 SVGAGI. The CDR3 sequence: CASGRGSNQPQHF. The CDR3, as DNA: TGTGCCAGCGGGAGGGGTAGCAATCAGCCCCAGCATTTT.

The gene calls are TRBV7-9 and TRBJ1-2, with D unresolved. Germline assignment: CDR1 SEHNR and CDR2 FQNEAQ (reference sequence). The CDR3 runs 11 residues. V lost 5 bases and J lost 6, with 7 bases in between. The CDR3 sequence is CASSGFHGYTF. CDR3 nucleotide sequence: TGTGCCAGCAGCGGGTTCCATGGCTACACCTTC.

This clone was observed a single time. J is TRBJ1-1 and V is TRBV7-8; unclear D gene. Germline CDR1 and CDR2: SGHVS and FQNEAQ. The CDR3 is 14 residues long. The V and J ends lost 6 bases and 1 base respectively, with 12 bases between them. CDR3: CASRPVHRNTEAFF. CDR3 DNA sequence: TGTGCCAGCAGGCCGGTACATAGGAACACTGAAGCTTTCTTT.

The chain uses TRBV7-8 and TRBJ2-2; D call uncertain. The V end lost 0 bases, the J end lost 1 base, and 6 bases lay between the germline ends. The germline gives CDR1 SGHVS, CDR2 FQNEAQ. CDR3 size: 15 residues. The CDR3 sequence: CASSLATGNTGELFF. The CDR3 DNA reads TGTGCCAGCAGCTTAGCGACGGGGAACACCGGGGAGCTGTTTTTT.

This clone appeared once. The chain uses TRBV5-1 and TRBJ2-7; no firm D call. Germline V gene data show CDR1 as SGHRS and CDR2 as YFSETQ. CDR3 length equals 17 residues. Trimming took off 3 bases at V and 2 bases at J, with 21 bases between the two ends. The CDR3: CASSWASPPENPYEQYF. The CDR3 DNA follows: TGCGCCAGCAGCTGGGCCTCGCCCCCAGAAAACCCCTACGAGCAGTACTTC. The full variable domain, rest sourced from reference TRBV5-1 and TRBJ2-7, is KAGVTQTPRYLIKTRGQQVTLSCSPISGHRSVSWYQQTPGQGLQFLFEYFSETQRNKGNFPGRFSGRQFSNSRSEMNVSTLELGDSALYLCASSWASPPENPYEQYFGPGTRLTVT.

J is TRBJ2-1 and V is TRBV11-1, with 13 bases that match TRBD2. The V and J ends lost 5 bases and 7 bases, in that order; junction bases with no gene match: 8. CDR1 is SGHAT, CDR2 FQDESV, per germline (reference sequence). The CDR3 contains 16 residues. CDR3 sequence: CASSLRTSGGTNEQFF. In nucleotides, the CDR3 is TGTGCCAGCAGCCTCCGGACTAGCGGGGGAACTAATGAGCAGTTCTTC.

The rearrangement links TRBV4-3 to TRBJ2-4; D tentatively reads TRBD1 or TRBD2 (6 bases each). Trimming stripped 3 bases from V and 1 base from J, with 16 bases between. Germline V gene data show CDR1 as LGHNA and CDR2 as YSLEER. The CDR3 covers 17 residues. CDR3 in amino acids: CASSQRTGAGAKNIQYF. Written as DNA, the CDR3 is TGCGCCAGCAGCCAGAGGACGGGGGCCGGTGCCAAAAACATTCAGTACTTC.

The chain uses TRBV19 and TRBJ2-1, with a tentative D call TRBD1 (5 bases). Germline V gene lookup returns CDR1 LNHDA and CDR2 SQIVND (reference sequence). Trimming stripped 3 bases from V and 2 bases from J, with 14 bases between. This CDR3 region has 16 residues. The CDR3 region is CASSIVPGITYNEQFF. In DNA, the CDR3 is TGTGCCAGTAGTATTGTTCCAGGGATCACCTACAATGAGCAGTTCTTC.

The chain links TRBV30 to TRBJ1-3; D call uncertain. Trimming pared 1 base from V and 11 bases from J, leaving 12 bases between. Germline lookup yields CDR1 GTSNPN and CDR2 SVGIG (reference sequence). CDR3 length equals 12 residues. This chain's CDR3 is CAWSDLRNAIYF. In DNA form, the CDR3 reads TGTGCCTGGAGTGACCTACGGAACGCCATATATTTT. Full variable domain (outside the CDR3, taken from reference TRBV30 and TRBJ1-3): SQTIHQWPATLVQPVGSPLSLECTVEGTSNPNLYWYRQAAGRGLQLLFYSVGIGQISSEVPQNLSASRPQDRQFILSSKKLLLSDSGFYLCAWSDLRNAIYFGEGSWLTVV.

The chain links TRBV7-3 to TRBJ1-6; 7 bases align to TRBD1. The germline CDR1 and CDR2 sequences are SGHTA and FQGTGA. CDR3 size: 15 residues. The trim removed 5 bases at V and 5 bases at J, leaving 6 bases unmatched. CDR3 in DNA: TGTGCCAGCAGCCCCGGACAGGCCGATAATTCACCCCTCCACTTT. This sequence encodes CASSPGQADNSPLHF.

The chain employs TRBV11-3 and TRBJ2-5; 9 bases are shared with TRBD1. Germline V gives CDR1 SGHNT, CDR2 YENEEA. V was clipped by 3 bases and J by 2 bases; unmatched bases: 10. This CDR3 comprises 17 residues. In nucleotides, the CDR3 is TGTGCCAGCAGCTTCGGACAGGGGACCGATCGACAAGAGACCCAGTACTTC. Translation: CASSFGQGTDRQETQYF.

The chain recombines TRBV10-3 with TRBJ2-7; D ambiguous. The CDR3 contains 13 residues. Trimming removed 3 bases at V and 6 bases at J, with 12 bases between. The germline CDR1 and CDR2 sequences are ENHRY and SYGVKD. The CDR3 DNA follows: TGTGCCATCAGTGAAGGTCCTCCCGGCGAGCAGTACTTC. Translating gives CAISEGPPGEQYF.